Below, 25 T cell receptor beta chains from the same sample are listed, as sequenced in a study of T-cell memory formation after mild COVID-19. MiXCR was run by TCRdb on the 5' RACE reads, yielding one entry per CDR3 protein. This sample has 190,000 or so distinct CDR3 sequences, with about a fifth found just once. The sequencing sample was made of PBMCs or a T cell subset sorted from them (not recorded which). The receptors shown here come from an adult woman who had mild COVID-19 (a few samples of this study predate the infection). Cell type and time point are not known.

J is TRBJ2-1 and V is TRBV4-2, with 12 bases lining up with TRBD2. Germline V gene data show CDR1 as LGHNA and CDR2 as YNFKEQ. This CDR3 comprises 19 residues. Germline trimming cut 1 base from V and 4 bases from J; bases unmatched to any gene: 11. The CDR3 nucleotides read TGTGCCAGCAGCCAAGTGGGGCGAGGACTAGCGGGGAATTACAATGAGCAGTTCTTC. This encodes CASSQVGRGLAGNYNEQFF.

The chain employs TRBV4-1 and TRBJ1-5; D is possibly TRBD1 (5 bases). Per germline, CDR1 MGHRA and CDR2 YSYEKL. The CDR3 contains 15 residues. V was cut by 0 bases and J by 7 bases, with 13 bases left in between. The CDR3 DNA sequence: TGCGCCAGCAGCCAAGATTGGCAGGGCTGGCAGCCCCAGCATTTT. Amino acids: CASSQDWQGWQPQHF.

This clonotype appeared a few times. The chain links TRBV9 to TRBJ2-1, with unresolved D. This CDR3 has 14 amino acids. Per the germline V gene, CDR1 is SGDLS and CDR2 is YYNGEE. Trimming removed 4 bases at V and 0 bases at J, with 8 bases between. The CDR3, as DNA: TGTGCCAGCAGCACGGCCCCCTCCTACAATGAGCAGTTCTTC. As protein: CASSTAPSYNEQFF.

The rearrangement uses TRBV7-9 and TRBJ2-7; D uncertain. Trimming stripped 2 bases from V and 4 bases from J, with 9 bases between. Germline-derived CDR1 and CDR2 are SEHNR and FQNEAQ (reference sequence). This CDR3 comprises 13 residues. Written as DNA, the CDR3 is TGTGCCAGCAGCTTATCACACGGGTACGAGCAGTACTTC. Encoded protein: CASSLSHGYEQYF.

The V gene is TRBV2, the J gene TRBJ1-6, with 7 nucleotides matching TRBD1. This CDR3 has 17 amino acids. J lost 10 bases, V lost 10 bases, and 22 bases had no gene match. Germline CDR1 reads SNHLY; CDR2 reads FYNNEI. CDR3 nucleotide sequence: TGTGCCACCCAGGCCCTCCTTGCCGGGACAGAGGAATCACCCCTCCACTTT. This encodes CATQALLAGTEESPLHF.

This chain uses TRBV4-1 with TRBJ2-7; TRBD1 is a possible D gene (6 bases). The germline CDR1 and CDR2 sequences are MGHRA and YSYEKL. Trimming left V 0 bases short and J 7 bases short, with 16 bases between. The CDR3 covers 15 residues. CDR3: CASSQDGGRHLEQYF. As DNA, the CDR3 is TGCGCCAGCAGCCAAGATGGGGGCAGGCACCTGGAGCAGTACTTC.

The J gene is TRBJ1-2, the V gene TRBV11-3, with 7 nucleotides matching TRBD1. This CDR3 spans 15 amino acids. The junction had 12 bases not matched to a gene; V was cut back by 8 bases and J by 3 bases. CDR1 is SGHNT and CDR2 is YENEEA in the germline V gene. CDR3 coding DNA: TGTGCCAGCGGGACCCGAGCGCAGGGGGACTATGGCTACACCTTC. Protein product: CASGTRAQGDYGYTF.

This sequence joins TRBV11-3 and TRBJ2-1; a weak D match, TRBD2 (7 bases). The ends were cut back, 0 bases at V and 5 bases at J, with 20 bases in the middle. CDR3 size: 18 residues. Germline-derived CDR1 and CDR2 are SGHNT and YENEEA. The CDR3 DNA follows: TGTGCCAGCAGCTTAGATAACCCCCGTAAGGGGGGGGACAATGAGCAGTTCTTC. This gives the protein CASSLDNPRKGGDNEQFF.

The chain carries TRBV7-6 and TRBJ2-3; D unclear. Germline values: CDR1 SGHVS, CDR2 FNYEAQ. Trimming shortened V by 1 base and J by 5 bases, and 4 bases separated the two germline ends. The CDR3 contains 12 residues. CDR3 bases: TGTGCCAGCAGCTTAGGGGAAGATACGCAGTATTTT. It specifies CASSLGEDTQYF.

This clonotype was seen only a few times. J is TRBJ1-1 and V is TRBV30; perhaps TRBD1 as D (5 bases). This CDR3 region has 15 residues. V shed 0 bases and J shed 4 bases, with 15 bases lying between them. Germline V lookup: CDR1 GTSNPN, CDR2 SVGIG (reference sequence). CDR3 coding DNA: TGTGCCTGGAGTGTAGGCGCGTTAGGGGTCACTGAAGCTTTCTTT. This codes for CAWSVGALGVTEAFF.

This clonotype showed up just a few times. V is TRBV9 and J is TRBJ1-1; 8 positions agree with TRBD1. Trimming at V came to 3 bases and at J to 1 base, leaving 5 bases not matched to a gene. The CDR3 has 15 residues. Germline V lookup: CDR1 SGDLS, CDR2 YYNGEE. CDR3 region: CASSAPGTGNTEAFF. DNA for the CDR3: TGTGCCAGCAGCGCCCCAGGGACAGGGAACACTGAAGCTTTCTTT.

The J gene is TRBJ2-5, the V gene TRBV7-9; TRBD1 is a possible D gene (6 bases). CDR1 SEHNR and CDR2 FQNEAQ come from the germline V gene (reference sequence). V was clipped by 9 bases and J by 2 bases, with 16 bases between them. The CDR3 extends over 14 amino acids. CDR3 in amino acids: CARRYGGIQETQYF. The CDR3, as DNA: TGTGCCAGGAGGTATGGGGGCATACAAGAGACCCAGTACTTC.

CDR3 DNA sequence: TGTGCCAGCAGCCCGCAACGTTATAGGGGTATAGTTGAAGCTTTCTTT. Its protein is CASSPQRYRGIVEAFF. The chain joins TRBV11-2 to TRBJ1-1, with a tentative D call TRBD1 (5 bases). Looked up from germline, CDR1 is SGHAT and CDR2 is FQNNGV. V gave up 5 bases and J gave up 7 bases, with 23 bases separating them. CDR3 length: 16 amino acids.

This clonotype came up a few times. The rearrangement links TRBV3-1 to TRBJ2-1; 8 bases are shared with TRBD2. Germline lookup yields CDR1 LGHDT and CDR2 YNNKEL (reference sequence). This CDR3 region has 17 residues. Losses at the gene ends were 1 base for V and 7 bases for J; bases not matched to a gene: 12. For the CDR3, the DNA is TGTGCCAGCAGCCAAGTAGCGGGGCCCAGAGGTACGAATGAGCAGTTCTTC. It translates to CASSQVAGPRGTNEQFF.

This clonotype appeared a few times. The genes are TRBV4-1 and TRBJ2-1; D possibly corresponds to TRBD2 (5 bases). Germline assignment: CDR1 MGHRA and CDR2 YSYEKL. This CDR3 is built from 14 residues. V was shortened by 1 base and J by 5 bases, with 9 bases between the two germline ends. CDR3 loop: CASSQVGVHNEQFF. In DNA, the CDR3 is TGCGCCAGCAGCCAAGTCGGGGTCCACAATGAGCAGTTCTTC.

There are many counts of this clonotype. This rearrangement joins TRBV4-2 to TRBJ2-7, with D possibly matching TRBD1 (6 bases). CDR3 length equals 14 residues. Trimming removed 1 base from V and 6 bases from J, with 13 bases in between. The germline V gene has CDR1 LGHNA and CDR2 YNFKEQ. The CDR3 coding sequence is TGTGCCAGCAGCCAAGGGGGTGAGGGGGTCGAGCAGTACTTC. Translated: CASSQGGEGVEQYF.

This clonotype occurred a few times. This rearrangement joins TRBV7-9 to TRBJ2-2, with TRBD2 identical over 10 bases. The J segment lost 5 bases and the V segment lost 3 bases, leaving 0 bases of the junction unmatched. This CDR3 is built from 14 residues. Germline lookup yields CDR1 SEHNR and CDR2 FQNEAQ (reference sequence). For the CDR3, the DNA is TGTGCCAGCAGCTTTAGCGGGAGGACCGGGGAGCTGTTTTTT. Residues: CASSFSGRTGELFF. Based on the CDR3 plus reference TRBV7-9 and TRBJ2-2, the full variable domain is DTGVSQNPRHKITKRGQNVTFRCDPISEHNRLYWYRQTLGQGPEFLTYFQNEAQLEKSRLLSDRFSAERPKGSFSTLEIQRTEQGDSAMYLCASSFSGRTGELFFGEGSRLTVL.

A few counts support this clonotype. The rearrangement links TRBV7-9 to TRBJ2-7; the D gene is possibly TRBD1 (5 bases). V was shortened by 0 bases and J by 0 bases, with 6 bases between the two germline ends. From germline, CDR1 is SEHNR and CDR2 FQNEAQ (reference sequence). This CDR3 has 14 amino acids. CDR3 sequence: CASSLAGRSYEQYF. The CDR3 DNA is TGTGCCAGCAGCTTAGCGGGGCGCTCCTACGAGCAGTACTTC.

The J gene is TRBJ2-7, the V gene TRBV5-6; TRBD1 agrees at 12 bases. Germline V gene sequence: CDR1 SGHDT, CDR2 YYEEEE. Trimming took 4 bases from V and 3 from J; bases not matched to a gene: 5. CDR3 length equals 15 residues. The CDR3, as DNA: TGTGCCAGCAGCCCGGGACAGGGGGCCTTCTACGAGCAGTACTTC. Translating gives CASSPGQGAFYEQYF. The variable domain in full, completed from reference TRBV5-6 and TRBJ2-7, reads DAGVTQSPTHLIKTRGQQVTLRCSPKSGHDTVSWYQQALGQGPQFIFQYYEEEERQRGNFPDRFSGHQFPNYSSELNVNALLLGDSALYLCASSPGQGAFYEQYFGPGTRLTVT.

This clonotype was recorded a few times. The rearrangement uses TRBV23-1 and TRBJ2-6, with 10 nucleotides matching TRBD1. TRBV23-1 is an ORF; its function is uncertain. CDR3 size: 17 residues. V dropped 3 bases and J dropped 4; count of bases not matched to a gene: 6. The CDR3 sequence: CASSHGTGVTGANVLTF. The DNA of the CDR3 is TGCGCCAGCAGTCATGGGACAGGGGTTACCGGGGCCAACGTCCTGACTTTC.

This clonotype was observed a few times. The chain is built from TRBV7-8 and TRBJ2-2; D is unresolved. This CDR3 region has 17 residues. V lost 11 bases and J lost 0, with 22 bases in between. CDR1 and CDR2 (germline): SGHVS, FQNEAQ. The CDR3 spells CAHSHPFWRTNTGELFF. The DNA for the CDR3 is TGTGCCCACAGCCACCCCTTTTGGCGGACGAACACCGGGGAGCTGTTTTTT.

This clonotype has just a few counts. The chain carries TRBV20-1 and TRBJ2-2; maybe TRBD2 (5 bases). V lost 4 bases, J lost 9 bases, and 27 bases lay in between. The CDR3 extends over 17 amino acids. Germline loops: CDR1 DFQATT, CDR2 SNEGSKA (reference sequence). The DNA of the CDR3 is TGCAGTGCTACAACACTCCCCGCAGAGGGCCCCGGTAGGGAGCTGTTTTTT. The encoded protein is CSATTLPAEGPGRELFF.

This clonotype was picked up a small number of times. V is TRBV5-1 and J is TRBJ2-3, with a weak D call TRBD2 (5 bases). Germline-derived CDR1 and CDR2 are SGHRS and YFSETQ. V lost 5 bases and J lost 5, with 21 bases in between. The CDR3 loop spans 16 amino acids. The CDR3 loop reads CASSQRSERAVDTQYF. CDR3 DNA: TGCGCCAGCAGTCAAAGGTCCGAGAGGGCGGTAGATACGCAGTATTTT.

The chain uses TRBV7-9 and TRBJ2-7; 8 nucleotides agree with TRBD1. The CDR3 extends over 18 amino acids. J gave up 3 bases and V 5 bases, and 18 bases lay outside the gene matches. Germline V gene data show CDR1 as SEHNR and CDR2 as FQNEAQ (reference sequence). The DNA for the CDR3 is TGTGCCAGCAGCGTTCCCTACGGGACAGGATGGGACTTCTACGAGCAGTACTTC. This gives the protein CASSVPYGTGWDFYEQYF. The complete variable domain, with remaining parts taken from reference TRBV7-9 and TRBJ2-7, reads DTGVSQNPRHKITKRGQNVTFRCDPISEHNRLYWYRQTLGQGPEFLTYFQNEAQLEKSRLLSDRFSAERPKGSFSTLEIQRTEQGDSAMYLCASSVPYGTGWDFYEQYFGPGTRLTVT.

As concerns this clonotype: One end of the junction is discordant with germline, which a read error may explain. The chain couples TRBV7-6 to TRBJ2-7; a weak D match, TRBD2 (5 bases). The CDR3 has 13 residues. Germline-derived CDR1 and CDR2 are SGHVS and FNYEAQ. As DNA, the CDR3 is TGTGCCAGCAGCTTAGCCGCTGAGGACTCCTTACACTTC. Translation gives CASSLAAEDSLHF.